This T cell receptor (beta chain) comes out of a study of cytomegalovirus exposure and HLA in healthy donors. Across the study: Among the 400 or so donors who were genotyped, roughly 86% fell in the genetic ancestry cluster that is associated with self-reported Caucasian donors. Study results and caveats: In a later analysis, TCR beta V- and J-gene trimming was associated with a missense DCLRE1C variant. For most TCR sequences rarity was the rule, although some public TCRs occurred in many donors.

Use of 60 Vbeta and 13 Jbeta primers characterized the PCR. Here immunoSEQ multiplex PCR was the method, and the copy in TCRdb shows in-frame clones only, minus some. The data hold 150,000 to 200,000 clones, with approximately 80% observed a single time. Remarks on this clone: Its antigen is unknown.

The TCR was taken from a man aged 35-49 years in good health and CMV-seronegative. Sequences were obtained from PBMCs.

CDR3 residues: CASSLSAVSGNTIYF. The CDR3 coding sequence is TGCGCCAGCAGCTTGTCTGCAGTTTCTGGAAACACCATATATTTT. The V and J genes are TRBV5-1 and TRBJ1-3; the D is unclear. The CDR3 length is 15 residues. The V and J ends lost 1 base and 1 base respectively, with 9 bases between them. In germline, CDR1 is SGHRS, CDR2 YFSETQ. Supplemented by reference TRBV5-1 and TRBJ1-3, the full variable domain reads KAGVTQTPRYLIKTRGQQVTLSCSPISGHRSVSWYQQTPGQGLQFLFEYFSETQRNKGNFPGRFSGRQFSNSRSEMNVSTLELGDSALYLCASSLSAVSGNTIYFGEGSWLTVV.